This is a list of T cell receptor beta chains from one sample in a study of OX40 agonist ivuxolimab in advanced cancers. Sequenced by immunoSEQ multiplex PCR; TCRdb stores in-frame clones only, minus some. The sample has several thousand clones, over 90% seen once. The input for sequencing was CD4+ or CD8+ T cells sorted from blood, taken in a trial of the OX40 agonist ivuxolimab. The source of these receptors is an adult with an advanced solid tumor such as melanoma, head and neck, liver or kidney cancer. Each CDR3 is given with its conserved first and last residue.

v_gene: TRBV5-6
len: 12
CDR3aa: CARTDTNTEAFF

v_gene: TRBV7-8
len: 14
CDR3aa: CASSSGTISYEQYF

v_gene: TRBV10-3
len: 12
CDR3aa: CAISQEGAEAFF

v_gene: TRBV4-1
len: 14
CDR3aa: CASSQAPLGQGLIF

v_gene: TRBV10-3
len: 13
CDR3aa: CAISTGQGPEQYF

v_gene: TRBV9
len: 19
CDR3aa: CASSVGAGGEKTLYNEQFF

v_gene: TRBV7-2
len: 14
CDR3aa: CASSLRVRTGELFF

v_gene: TRBV10-3
len: 16
CDR3aa: CAISESGGTNTGELFF

v_gene: TRBV2
len: 15
CDR3aa: CASTLDVTNTGELFF

v_gene: TRBV11-2
len: 15
CDR3aa: CASSERTVDEREQFF

v_gene: TRBV4-1
len: 13
CDR3aa: CASSRPKSTEAFF

v_gene: TRBV21-1
len: 16
CDR3aa: CASSKQGTGGEETQYF

v_gene: TRBV5-6
len: 15
CDR3aa: CASSLFGQGLHEQFF

v_gene: TRBV5-1
len: 14
CDR3aa: CASSTGLAGVLLFF

v_gene: TRBV5-1
len: 14
CDR3aa: CAVGGGSSGNEQFF

v_gene: TRBV19
len: 11
CDR3aa: CASTDRNIQYF

v_gene: TRBV6-4
len: 14
CDR3aa: CAIQQGSRNTEAFF

v_gene: TRBV12-1
len: 15
CDR3aa: CASRPTGRSTDTQYF

v_gene: TRBV5-1
len: 13
CDR3aa: CASSVLGADTQYF

v_gene: TRBV14
len: 13
CDR3aa: CASSQERTGTQHF

v_gene: TRBV2
len: 13
CDR3aa: CASSVLSGNTQYF

v_gene: TRBV6-6
len: 13
CDR3aa: CASIQPGDNTIYF

v_gene: TRBV7-9
len: 17
CDR3aa: CASSPRGGKAVNEKLFF

v_gene: TRBV28
len: 14
CDR3aa: CASTEPGSTDTQYF

v_gene: TRBV7-2
len: 15
CDR3aa: CASSRWTNGNYEQYF

v_gene: TRBV28
len: 17
CDR3aa: CASSLLLGTGGSYEQYF

v_gene: TRBV5-1
len: 13
CDR3aa: CASSLDGPREQYF

v_gene: TRBV7-3
len: 14
CDR3aa: CASSLLPWDAEAFF

v_gene: TRBV4-1
len: 15
CDR3aa: CASSLGRDRAEKLFF